One sample yielded the 21 T cell receptor beta chains listed below, sequenced in a study of Ad26.COV2.S vaccination and SARS-CoV-2 variants. Only in-frame clones appear in the TCRdb table, and some are missing; sequencing was by immunoSEQ multiplex PCR. The data hold around 94,000 clones, with around three quarters observed a single time. The sample consisted of peripheral blood, taken after recovery from COVID-19. The receptor set was obtained from a human donor who had recovered from COVID-19.

Only a few counts were recorded for this clone. The gene calls are TRBV21-1 and TRBJ2-1; the table names TRBD1, a call not compared with the DNA. TRBV21-1 is deemed a pseudogene. The CDR3 contains 15 residues. The CDR3 DNA reads TGTGCCAGCATAGTTAGCACAGGGAAATACAATGAGCAGTTCTTC. Translating gives CASIVSTGKYNEQFF.

The chain links TRBV29-1 to TRBJ1-2; tentatively, D is TRBD1 (5 bases). Trimming left V 6 bases short and J 4 bases short, with 12 bases between. CDR3 length equals 12 residues. Germline V gene sequence: CDR1 SQVTM, CDR2 ANQGSEA. The CDR3 is CSVGVNRYGYTF. CDR3 DNA: TGCAGCGTGGGGGTTAACCGCTATGGCTACACCTTC.

This chain links TRBV28 with TRBJ2-2; D is perhaps TRBD2 (5 bases). The CDR3 runs 13 residues. Trimming took 7 bases from V and 5 from J, leaving 11 bases between them. Germline CDR1 is MDHEN and CDR2 is SYDVKM. CDR3: CASMIGGTGELFF. The CDR3 DNA is TGTGCCAGCATGATCGGAGGTACCGGGGAGCTGTTTTTT.

This clone occurred once. V usage is TRBV2 and J usage is TRBJ2-5; D unresolved. Germline V gene sequence: CDR1 SNHLY, CDR2 FYNNEI. V was cut by 6 bases and J by 2 bases, with 10 bases left in between. The CDR3 has 13 amino acids. CDR3 loop: CASRTTRQETQYF. The CDR3 DNA sequence: TGTGCCAGCAGGACGACTCGGCAAGAGACCCAGTACTTC.

J is TRBJ1-2 and V is TRBV6-5; D is possibly TRBD1 (5 bases). CDR3 length: 11 amino acids. The V end was cut by 6 bases, the J end by 7 bases, with 9 bases between. Germline CDR1 MNHEY, CDR2 SVGAGI. The CDR3 DNA sequence: TGTGCCAGCAGCAGGGACGGTGGCTACACCTTC. Encoded protein: CASSRDGGYTF.

V gene TRBV6-2 or TRBV6-3 combines with J gene TRBJ2-7, with 7 nucleotides matching TRBD1. The CDR3 totals 16 residues. From germline, CDR1 is MNHEY and CDR2 SVGEGT. Trimming removed 5 bases from V and 4 bases from J; junction bases left unmatched: 14. This CDR3 reads CASSAYGQAGMYEQYF. The CDR3 region has the DNA TGTGCCAGCAGTGCCTACGGACAGGCCGGGATGTACGAGCAGTACTTC.

The CDR3 bases are TGTGCCAGCAGCTTCCAGAACCAAGAGACCCAGTACTTC. Translated, it gives CASSFQNQETQYF. This chain uses TRBV7-9 with TRBJ2-5; D is unresolved. Trimming took off 3 bases at V and 0 bases at J, with 5 bases between the two ends. CDR3 size: 13 residues. Germline V CDR1 and CDR2: SEHNR, FQNEAQ (reference sequence).

The CDR3 here is CASSSRQGKGYTF. The CDR3 bases are TGTGCCAGTAGTAGCAGACAGGGTAAAGGCTACACCTTC. The chain joins TRBV19 to TRBJ1-2, with TRBD1 matching over 7 bases. Trimming cost V 4 bases and J 8 bases; bases outside gene matches: 7. Germline-derived CDR1 and CDR2 are LNHDA and SQIVND (reference sequence). The CDR3 totals 13 residues.

CDR3 sequence reads: CASSAGLAGNNEQFF. In nucleotides, the CDR3 is TGTGCCAGCAGCGCGGGACTAGCGGGGAACAATGAGCAGTTCTTC. The chain uses TRBV7-2 and TRBJ2-1; 13 bases line up with TRBD2. Germline-derived CDR1 and CDR2 are SGHTA and FQGNSA. Trimming took 5 bases from V and 5 from J; bases not matched to a gene: 3. The CDR3 contains 15 residues.

The V gene is TRBV10-3, the J gene TRBJ1-3, with a weak D call TRBD1 (5 bases). Germline assignment: CDR1 ENHRY and CDR2 SYGVKD. This CDR3 spans 18 amino acids. Trimming took 6 bases from V and 0 from J, leaving 21 bases between them. The CDR3 region has the DNA TGTGCCATCAGGGATAGTATGGGGCAGACTGGCTCTGGAAACACCATATATTTT. Translating gives CAIRDSMGQTGSGNTIYF.

The chain carries TRBV6-6 and TRBJ1-2, with a weak D call TRBD1 (6 bases). With 4 bases removed from V and 4 bases from J, the gap between germline ends came to 10 bases. The CDR3 contains 13 residues. CDR1 MNHNY and CDR2 SVGAGI come from the germline V gene (reference sequence). CDR3 coding DNA: TGTGCCAGCAGTTTCAGGGGAAGCTATGGCTACACCTTC. This gives the protein CASSFRGSYGYTF.

The chain has TRBV7-2 and TRBJ2-7; 7 bases map to TRBD1. Germline CDR1 and CDR2: SGHTA and FQGNSA. This CDR3 region has 13 residues. V shed 5 bases and J 3 bases; nucleotides not matched to a gene: 4. The CDR3 DNA sequence: TGTGCCAGCAGCCCGCGGACAGGCTACGAGCAGTACTTC. It yields the protein CASSPRTGYEQYF.

V usage is TRBV7-7 and J usage is TRBJ2-5; D remains ambiguous. The CDR3 runs to 14 residues. Trimming took off 1 base at V and 1 base at J, with 7 bases between the two ends. CDR1 SSHAT and CDR2 FNYEAQ come from the germline V gene (reference sequence). CDR3 sequence reads: CASSLGLRQETQYF. CDR3 bases: TGTGCCAGCAGCTTAGGTCTCCGCCAAGAGACCCAGTACTTC.

The rearrangement links TRBV5-5 to TRBJ2-1; D unclear. This CDR3 is 16 amino acids long. Trimming pared 2 bases from V and 7 bases from J, leaving 19 bases between. Looked up from germline, CDR1 is SGHKS and CDR2 is YYEKEE (reference sequence). In DNA, the CDR3 is TGTGCCAGCAGCTTATCCGCGCCAGGCCAAGGGAATGAGCAGTTCTTC. Amino acids: CASSLSAPGQGNEQFF.

The chain uses TRBV7-9 and TRBJ1-2; 7 nucleotides agree with TRBD1. V gave up 1 base and J gave up 8 bases; unmatched junction bases: 7. Germline CDR1 is SEHNR and CDR2 is FQNEAQ (reference sequence). The CDR3 sequence is 14 residues long. In DNA form, the CDR3 reads TGTGCCAGCAGCTTAGGACAGGGATTAGAAGGCTACACCTTC. Protein sequence: CASSLGQGLEGYTF.

The rearrangement links TRBV5-4 to TRBJ1-1, with TRBD1 matching 8 bases. CDR1 and CDR2 from the germline V gene are SGHNT and YYREEE (reference sequence). After removal of 5 bases from V and 8 bases from J, the junction contained 5 bases not matched to a gene. The CDR3 runs to 12 residues. CDR3: CASRLRQGEAFF. CDR3 bases: TGTGCCAGCAGGTTGCGACAGGGGGAAGCTTTCTTT.

The chain recombines TRBV15 with TRBJ2-5; TRBD1 or TRBD2 may be the D gene (5 bases each). V was clipped by 0 bases and J by 7 bases, with 12 bases between them. Germline lookup yields CDR1 LNHNV and CDR2 YYDKDF (reference sequence). CDR3 size: 14 residues. The CDR3 DNA follows: TGTGCCACCAGCAGAGATCGGGGCGCGGGGACCCAGTACTTC. Translating gives CATSRDRGAGTQYF.

The chain joins TRBV20-1 to TRBJ2-7; TRBD2 agrees at 12 bases. In germline, CDR1 is DFQATT, CDR2 SNEGSKA (reference sequence). The CDR3 has 16 amino acids. V trimming: 3 bases; J trimming: 2 bases; junction bases outside the gene matches: 8. This CDR3 reads CSASALASGGAYEQYF. CDR3 sequence (DNA): TGCAGTGCTAGTGCTTTGGCTAGCGGGGGGGCCTACGAGCAGTACTTC.

The chain carries TRBV9 and TRBJ1-6, with TRBD1 as a possible D gene (5 bases). With 3 bases removed from V and 7 bases from J, the gap between germline ends came to 11 bases. The CDR3 is made up of 14 amino acids. The V gene's germline CDR1 is SGDLS and CDR2 YYNGEE. This CDR3 is CASSARDGNSPLHF. The CDR3 DNA sequence: TGTGCCAGCAGCGCCCGGGACGGGAATTCACCCCTCCACTTT.

Here the CDR3 reads CASSRDRGLHEQYF. The CDR3 DNA reads as TGTGCCAGCAGCCGGGACAGGGGGCTCCACGAGCAGTACTTC. The chain has TRBV6-2 or TRBV6-3 and TRBJ2-7, with 12 bases fitting TRBD1. Germline CDR1 and CDR2: MNHEY and SVGEGT. The CDR3 runs 14 residues. Trimming at V came to 6 bases and at J to 5 bases, leaving 5 bases not matched to a gene.

The chain combines TRBV7-9 with TRBJ1-4; D is undetermined. The CDR3 loop spans 19 amino acids. V was clipped by 1 base and J by 5 bases, with 23 bases between them. CDR1 is SEHNR and CDR2 is FQNEAQ in the germline V gene (reference sequence). CDR3 amino acids: CASSLGLGSPGLSNEKLFF. The CDR3 DNA is TGTGCCAGCAGCTTAGGCCTGGGGTCTCCAGGACTATCAAATGAAAAACTGTTTTTT.